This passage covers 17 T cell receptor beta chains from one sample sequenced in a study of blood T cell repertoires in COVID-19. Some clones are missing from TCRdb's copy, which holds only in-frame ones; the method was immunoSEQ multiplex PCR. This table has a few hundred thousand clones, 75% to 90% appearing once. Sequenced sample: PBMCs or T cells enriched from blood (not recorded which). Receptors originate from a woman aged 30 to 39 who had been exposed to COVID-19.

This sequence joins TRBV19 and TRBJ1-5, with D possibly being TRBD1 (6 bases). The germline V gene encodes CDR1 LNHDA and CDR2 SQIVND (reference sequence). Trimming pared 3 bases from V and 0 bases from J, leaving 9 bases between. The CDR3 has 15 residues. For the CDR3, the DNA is TGTGCCAGTAGTATCTGGGGGCATAGCAATCAGCCCCAGCATTTT. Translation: CASSIWGHSNQPQHF.

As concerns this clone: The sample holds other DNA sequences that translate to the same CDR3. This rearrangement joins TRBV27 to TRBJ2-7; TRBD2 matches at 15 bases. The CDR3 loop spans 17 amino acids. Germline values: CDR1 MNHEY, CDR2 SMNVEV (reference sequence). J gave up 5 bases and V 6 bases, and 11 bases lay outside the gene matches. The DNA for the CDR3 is TGTGCCAGCAGCCCCCCACCGGGACTAGCGGGGGGCCACGAGCAGTACTTC. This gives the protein CASSPPPGLAGGHEQYF.

CDR3 bases: TGTGCCAGCATGGGGGGGATCCGACAGAGGGAGACCCAGTACTTC. Amino acid sequence: CASMGGIRQRETQYF. The chain couples TRBV6-5 to TRBJ2-5; 7 nucleotides match TRBD2. Germline lookup yields CDR1 MNHEY and CDR2 SVGAGI. The V segment lost 7 bases and the J segment 5 bases; nucleotides outside the gene matches: 13. The CDR3 has 15 amino acids.

The DNA for the CDR3 is TGCGCCAGCAGCTTGGTGGGGAGCTCCTACAATGAGCAGTTCTTC. As protein: CASSLVGSSYNEQFF. The rearrangement uses TRBV5-1 and TRBJ2-1; possibly TRBD2 for D (5 bases). CDR1 is SGHRS, CDR2 YFSETQ, per germline. CDR3 size: 15 residues. The V gene lost 0 bases and the J gene lost 0 bases, with 7 bases spanning the gap.

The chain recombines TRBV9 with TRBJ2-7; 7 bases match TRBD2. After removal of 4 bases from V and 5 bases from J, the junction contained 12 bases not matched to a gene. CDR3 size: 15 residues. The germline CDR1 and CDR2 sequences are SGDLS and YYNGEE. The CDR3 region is CASSLHGGNGDEQYF. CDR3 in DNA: TGTGCCAGCAGCCTCCACGGGGGGAATGGGGACGAGCAGTACTTC.

CDR3 DNA sequence: TGTGCCAGCCAAGGGCCAGGAGGCTCTGGAAACACCATATATTTT. This gives the protein CASQGPGGSGNTIYF. The genes are TRBV19 and TRBJ1-3; D uncertain. V dropped 9 bases and J dropped 0 bases, with 15 bases sitting between them. Germline V gene data show CDR1 as LNHDA and CDR2 as SQIVND (reference sequence). The CDR3 is 15 residues long. The entire variable domain, with the rest obtained from reference TRBV19 and TRBJ1-3, is as follows: DGGITQSPKYLFRKEGQNVTLSCEQNLNHDAMYWYRQDPGQGLRLIYYSQIVNDFQKGDIAEGYSVSREKKESFPLTVTSAQKNPTAFYLCASQGPGGSGNTIYFGEGSWLTVV.

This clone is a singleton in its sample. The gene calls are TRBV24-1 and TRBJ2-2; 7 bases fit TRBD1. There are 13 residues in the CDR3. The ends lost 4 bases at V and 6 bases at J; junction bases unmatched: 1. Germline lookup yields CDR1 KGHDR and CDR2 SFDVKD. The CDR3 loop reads CATSDQGAGELFF. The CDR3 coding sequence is TGTGCCACCAGTGACCAGGGGGCCGGGGAGCTGTTTTTT.

The CDR3 DNA is TGTGCCAGTATAGCGGGGGGCAAAGGTTTCTTT. This sequence encodes CASIAGGKGFF. The V and J genes are TRBV27 and TRBJ1-1, with a tentative D call TRBD1 (6 bases). Trimming pared 9 bases from V and 13 bases from J, leaving 18 bases between. Germline V lookup: CDR1 MNHEY, CDR2 SMNVEV (reference sequence). This CDR3 comprises 11 residues.

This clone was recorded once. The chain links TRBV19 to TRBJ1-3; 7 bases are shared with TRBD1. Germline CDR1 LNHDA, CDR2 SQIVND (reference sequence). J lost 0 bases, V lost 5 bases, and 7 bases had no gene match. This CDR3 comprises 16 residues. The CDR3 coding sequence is TGTGCCAGTAGTCGACTCTGGGACAGCTCTGGAAACACCATATATTTT. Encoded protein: CASSRLWDSSGNTIYF.

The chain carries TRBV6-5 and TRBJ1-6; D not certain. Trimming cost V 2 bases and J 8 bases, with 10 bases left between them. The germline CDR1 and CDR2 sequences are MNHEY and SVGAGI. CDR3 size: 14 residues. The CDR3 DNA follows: TGTGCCAGCAGTTACGAGTATGTGGATTCACCCCTCCACTTT. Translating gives CASSYEYVDSPLHF.

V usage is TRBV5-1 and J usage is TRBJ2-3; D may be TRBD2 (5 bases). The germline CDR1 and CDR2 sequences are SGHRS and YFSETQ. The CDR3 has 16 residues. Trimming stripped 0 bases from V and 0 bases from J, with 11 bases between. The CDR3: CASSLGPSRSTDTQYF. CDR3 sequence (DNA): TGCGCCAGCAGCTTGGGGCCTAGCCGGAGCACAGATACGCAGTATTTT.

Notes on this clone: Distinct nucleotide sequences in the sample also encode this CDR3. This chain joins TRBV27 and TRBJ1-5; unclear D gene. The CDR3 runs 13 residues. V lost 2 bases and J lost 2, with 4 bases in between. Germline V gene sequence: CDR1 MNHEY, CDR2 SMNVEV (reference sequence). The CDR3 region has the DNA TGTGCCAGCAGTTTACGAGGCAATCAGCCCCAGCATTTT. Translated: CASSLRGNQPQHF.

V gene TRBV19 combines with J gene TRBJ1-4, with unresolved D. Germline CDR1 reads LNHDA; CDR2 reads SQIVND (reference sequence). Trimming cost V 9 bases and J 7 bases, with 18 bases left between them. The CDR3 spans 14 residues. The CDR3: CASRPWGEGEKLFF. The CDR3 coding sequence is TGTGCCAGCAGGCCCTGGGGAGAGGGTGAAAAACTGTTTTTT.

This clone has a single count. CDR3 amino acids: CATSRGLAGTGELFF. The CDR3 DNA follows: TGTGCCACCTCCAGAGGGCTAGCGGGCACCGGGGAGCTGTTTTTT. V usage is TRBV24-1 and J usage is TRBJ2-2; 8 nucleotides agree with TRBD2. Per the germline V gene, CDR1 is KGHDR and CDR2 is SFDVKD. V shed 9 bases and J 4 bases; nucleotides not matched to a gene: 9. The CDR3 extends over 15 amino acids.

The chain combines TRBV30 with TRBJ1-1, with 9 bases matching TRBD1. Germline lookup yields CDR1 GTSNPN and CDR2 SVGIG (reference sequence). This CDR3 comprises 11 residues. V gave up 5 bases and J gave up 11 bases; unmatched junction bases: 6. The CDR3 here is CAWRGTGTAFF. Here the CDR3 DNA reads TGTGCCTGGCGCGGGACAGGGACGGCTTTCTTT.

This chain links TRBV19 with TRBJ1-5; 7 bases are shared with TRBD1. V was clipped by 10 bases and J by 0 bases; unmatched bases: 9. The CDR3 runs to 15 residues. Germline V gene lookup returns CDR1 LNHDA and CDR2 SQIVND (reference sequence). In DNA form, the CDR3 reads TGTGCCACCCAAGGGGGCGGGTATAGCAATCAGCCCCAGCATTTT. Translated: CATQGGGYSNQPQHF.

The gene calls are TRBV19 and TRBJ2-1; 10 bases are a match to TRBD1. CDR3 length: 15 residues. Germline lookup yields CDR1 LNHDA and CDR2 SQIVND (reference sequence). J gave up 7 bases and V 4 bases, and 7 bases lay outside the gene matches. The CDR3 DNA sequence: TGTGCCAGTAGTAGACAGGGGGCGTTGGGGAATGAGCAGTTCTTC. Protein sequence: CASSRQGALGNEQFF.